This TCR beta chain emerged from a study of OX40 agonist ivuxolimab in advanced cancers. The cohort excluded patients with autoimmune disease history or systemic immunosuppression. Clones were read by immunoSEQ multiplex PCR, and TCRdb kept only the in-frame ones, dropping some. This sample has around 40,000 clones, with 85% to 90% found just once. The source is an adult with an advanced solid tumor such as melanoma, head and neck, liver or kidney cancer. Sequenced here: CD4+ or CD8+ T cells sorted from blood, sampled in a trial of the OX40 agonist ivuxolimab.

CDR3 sequence: CASSPAALIIGGPYEQYF. The CDR3 coding sequence is TGTGCCAGCAGCCCGGCCGCACTAATAATAGGAGGGCCCTACGAGCAGTACTTC. The rearrangement uses TRBV28 and TRBJ2-7; D might be TRBD2 (6 bases). V gave up 6 bases and J gave up 2 bases, with 26 bases separating them. Germline V gives CDR1 MDHEN, CDR2 SYDVKM. This CDR3 has 18 residues.